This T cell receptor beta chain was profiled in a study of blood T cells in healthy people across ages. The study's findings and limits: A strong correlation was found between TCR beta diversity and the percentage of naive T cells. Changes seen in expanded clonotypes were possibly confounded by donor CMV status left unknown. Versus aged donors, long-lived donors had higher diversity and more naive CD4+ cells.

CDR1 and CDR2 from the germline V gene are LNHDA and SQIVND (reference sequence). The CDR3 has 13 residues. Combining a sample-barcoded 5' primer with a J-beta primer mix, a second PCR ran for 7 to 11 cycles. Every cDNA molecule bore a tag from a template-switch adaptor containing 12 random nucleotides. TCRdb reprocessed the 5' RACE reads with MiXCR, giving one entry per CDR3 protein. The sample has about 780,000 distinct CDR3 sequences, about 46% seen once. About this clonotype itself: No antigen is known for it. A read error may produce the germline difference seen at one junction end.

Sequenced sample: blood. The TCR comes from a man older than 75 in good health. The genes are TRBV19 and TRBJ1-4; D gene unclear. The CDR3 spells CAGRGTTNEKLFF. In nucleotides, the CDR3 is TGTGCCGGTAGAGGGACAACTAATGAAAAACTGTTTTTT.